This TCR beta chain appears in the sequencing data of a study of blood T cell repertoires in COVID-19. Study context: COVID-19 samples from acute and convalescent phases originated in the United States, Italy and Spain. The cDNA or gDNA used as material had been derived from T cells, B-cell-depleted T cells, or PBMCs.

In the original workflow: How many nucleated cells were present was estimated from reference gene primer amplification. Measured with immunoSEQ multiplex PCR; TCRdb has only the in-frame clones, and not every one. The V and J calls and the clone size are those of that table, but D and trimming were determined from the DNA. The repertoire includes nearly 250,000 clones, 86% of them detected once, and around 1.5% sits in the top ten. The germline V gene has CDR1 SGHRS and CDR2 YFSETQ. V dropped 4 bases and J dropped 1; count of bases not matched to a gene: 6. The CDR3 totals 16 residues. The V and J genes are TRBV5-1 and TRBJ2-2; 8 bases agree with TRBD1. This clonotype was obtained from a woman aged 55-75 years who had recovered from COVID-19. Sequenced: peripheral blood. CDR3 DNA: TGCGCCAGCAGCCTCCGAGGGACAGGGAACACCGGGGAGCTGTTTTTT. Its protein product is CASSLRGTGNTGELFF.